These T cell receptor beta chains were read from a single sample in a study of Ad26.COV2.S vaccination and SARS-CoV-2 variants. Measured with immunoSEQ multiplex PCR; TCRdb has only the in-frame clones, and not every one. The sample carries around 300,000 clones, 75% to 90% recorded once. This specimen was peripheral blood, taken in a trial of Ad26.COV2.S vaccine versus placebo. The origin of the receptors is a person between 18 and 65 years old who received the Ad26.COV2.S COVID-19 vaccine or a placebo. Each CDR3 is given without its conserved first and last residue.

>TRBJ1-2|TRBV25-1
ASSDLGVANYGYT
>TRBJ2-3|TRBV27
ASSLRAVSSTDTQY
>TRBJ2-7|TRBV6-5
ASSFQTSGAAEQY
>TRBJ2-1|TRBV21-1
ACPPERDEQF
>TRBJ1-2|TRBV28
ASSPGGTGVVGYT
>TRBJ2-1|TRBV19
ASSMGIGNEQF
>TRBJ2-7|TRBV3-1/TRBV3-2
ASSQEVGRVTYEQY
>TRBJ2-2|TRBV27
ASSHARTGGIGELF
>TRBJ2-1|TRBV6-5
ASSYSGGPAYNEQF
>TRBJ2-6|TRBV7-7
ASSLLRGKTGANVLT
>TRBJ2-6|TRBV4-2
ASSQVGPAGGQAGANVLT
>TRBJ2-3|TRBV6-5
ASSYSGRPSTDTQY
>TRBJ1-4|TRBV21-1
ASSKDRENEKLF
>TRBJ1-3|TRBV4-1
ASSRIPGQGLSGNTIY
>TRBJ2-7|TRBV7-9
ASSLTPDGEQY
>TRBJ1-1|TRBV27
ASSLGPGPNTEAF
>TRBJ2-1|TRBV7-9
ASNRRRVIAGGNEQF
>TRBJ2-7|TRBV4-1
ASSQGEDRSYEQY
>TRBJ2-7|TRBV14
ASSQETGIPYEQY
>TRBJ2-3|TRBV19
ASSIAAGAVADTQY
>TRBJ2-5|TRBV7-3
ASSLTGRGGQETQY
>TRBJ1-5|TRBV18
ASSPSQGQGQPQH